The 22 T cell receptor beta chains below come from one sample, sequenced in a study of beta chain features in type 1 diabetes. Expressed TCRB transcripts were sequenced because the entire RNA isolate underwent reverse transcription. Sequencing was performed with immunoSEQ multiplex PCR; in TCRdb, only in-frame clones are kept and a portion is missing. Of approximately 330,000 clones listed, 8% to 13% are singletons. The sample comprised naive CD4+ T cells from blood. These receptors were taken from a woman in her 30s in good health.

The chain employs TRBV7-9 and TRBJ2-5; 8 bases align to TRBD2. J lost 2 bases, V lost 1 base, and 9 bases had no gene match. Germline CDR1 and CDR2: SEHNR and FQNEAQ (reference sequence). This CDR3 has 17 amino acids. For the CDR3, the DNA is TGTGCCAGCAGCTTAGGGGCTGTGCGGGAGGCACAAGAGACCCAGTACTTC. It specifies CASSLGAVREAQETQYF.

This clone was counted at least ten times. The J gene is TRBJ2-7, the V gene TRBV19; 7 bases are shared with TRBD1. CDR3 length: 13 residues. V was clipped by 10 bases and J by 3 bases; unmatched bases: 9. In germline, CDR1 is LNHDA, CDR2 SQIVND (reference sequence). The CDR3 loop is CATKGQSSYEQYF. The CDR3 bases are TGTGCCACAAAGGGACAGAGTAGCTACGAGCAGTACTTC.

This clone has only a few counts. The chain is built from TRBV2 and TRBJ2-7, with TRBD1 matching over 10 bases. V lost 4 bases and J lost 2; bases outside the gene matches: 2. Germline V gives CDR1 SNHLY, CDR2 FYNNEI. CDR3 length: 14 residues. CDR3 sequence (DNA): TGTGCCAGCAGTGGGGACAGGGGACCCTACGAGCAGTACTTC. This encodes CASSGDRGPYEQYF.

This clone was picked up a small number of times. This chain links TRBV5-1 with TRBJ2-5; D not resolved. Germline CDR1 SGHRS, CDR2 YFSETQ. The V and J ends lost 1 base and 2 bases respectively, with 9 bases between them. This CDR3 has 14 residues. The DNA of the CDR3 is TGCGCCAGCAGCTTGATCGCGGATCAAGAGACCCAGTACTTC. Translating gives CASSLIADQETQYF.

This clone was seen more than once but under ten times. This chain uses TRBV4-1 with TRBJ1-1; D might be TRBD1 (5 bases). This CDR3 has 15 amino acids. The germline V gene has CDR1 MGHRA and CDR2 YSYEKL. V lost 2 bases to trimming and J lost 4 bases, with 14 bases between them. The DNA for the CDR3 is TGCGCCAGCAGCCAATTTAGGGACTCTTCCACTGAAGCTTTCTTT. It translates to CASSQFRDSSTEAFF.

A note on this clone: The junction shows a germline mismatch at one end, possibly a read error. This sequence joins TRBV27 and TRBJ2-5; 7 nucleotides line up with TRBD1. The CDR3 has 14 amino acids. Germline V gene data show CDR1 as MNHEY and CDR2 as SMNVEV (reference sequence). As DNA, the CDR3 is TGTGCCAGCGGGACCGGGACAGCCCAACAGACCCAGTACTTC. This encodes CASGTGTAQQTQYF.

This clone showed up just a few times. This chain connects TRBV19 to TRBJ2-7, with 7 bases identical to TRBD1. The CDR3 consists of 12 residues. In germline, CDR1 is LNHDA, CDR2 SQIVND (reference sequence). Losses at the gene ends were 6 bases for V and 4 bases for J; bases not matched to a gene: 3. Here the CDR3 DNA reads TGTGCCAGTAGGGGACAGTCGTACGAGCAGTACTTC. As protein: CASRGQSYEQYF. Variable domain in full (rest from reference TRBV19 and TRBJ2-7): DGGITQSPKYLFRKEGQNVTLSCEQNLNHDAMYWYRQDPGQGLRLIYYSQIVNDFQKGDIAEGYSVSREKKESFPLTVTSAQKNPTAFYLCASRGQSYEQYFGPGTRLTVT.

This chain joins TRBV19 and TRBJ1-5, with D possibly matching TRBD1 (6 bases). The CDR3 has 17 amino acids. V was cut by 1 base and J by 1 base, with 14 bases left in between. Germline lookup yields CDR1 LNHDA and CDR2 SQIVND (reference sequence). The CDR3 bases are TGTGCCAGTAGTATAGGTCGACAGGCTTTGAGCAATCAGCCCCAGCATTTT. It codes for CASSIGRQALSNQPQHF.

The V and J genes are TRBV28 and TRBJ2-3; the D gene is possibly TRBD2 (5 bases). The V gene's germline CDR1 is MDHEN and CDR2 SYDVKM. The CDR3 runs to 15 residues. Trimming took 2 bases from V and 0 from J, leaving 9 bases between them. CDR3 nucleotide sequence: TGTGCCAGCAGTTTACCGAGGGCCAGCACAGATACGCAGTATTTT. Translation: CASSLPRASTDTQYF.

This clone was observed a handful of times. This chain connects TRBV7-2 to TRBJ2-3; perhaps TRBD2 as D (5 bases). Germline assignment: CDR1 SGHTA and CDR2 FQGNSA. The germline V and J ends were trimmed by 4 bases and 4 bases, with 15 bases remaining between them. This CDR3 is built from 15 residues. The CDR3, as DNA: TGTGCCAGCAGCTCAAAACTAGTGGTTGCAGATACGCAGTATTTT. Amino acid sequence: CASSSKLVVADTQYF.

The chain employs TRBV11-3 and TRBJ2-6; 9 bases align to TRBD1. Unmatched junction bases numbered 5, after V lost 5 bases and J lost 0 bases. This CDR3 is 17 amino acids long. The germline V gene has CDR1 SGHNT and CDR2 YENEEA. The CDR3 loop is CASSPGTGSSGANVLTF. The CDR3 DNA is TGTGCCAGCAGCCCTGGGACAGGGAGCTCTGGGGCCAACGTCCTGACTTTC.

This chain joins TRBV9 and TRBJ2-7, with a weak D call TRBD1 (5 bases). Germline CDR1 is SGDLS and CDR2 is YYNGEE. CDR3 length equals 13 residues. The V end lost 1 base, the J end lost 4 bases, and 9 bases lay between the germline ends. This chain's CDR3 is CASSVRQGYEQYF. CDR3 sequence (DNA): TGTGCCAGCAGCGTAAGGCAGGGATACGAGCAGTACTTC. The whole variable domain, filled in from reference TRBV9 and TRBJ2-7, reads DSGVTQTPKHLITATGQRVTLRCSPRSGDLSVYWYQQSLDQGLQFLIQYYNGEERAKGNILERFSAQQFPDLHSELNLSSLELGDSALYFCASSVRQGYEQYFGPGTRLTVT.

The rearrangement uses TRBV30 and TRBJ2-7; 7 bases are shared with TRBD1. The V gene end was trimmed by 3 bases and the J gene end by 2 bases; junction bases not matched to a gene: 1. The germline V gene has CDR1 GTSNPN and CDR2 SVGIG (reference sequence). The CDR3 is made up of 12 amino acids. The CDR3 reads CAWRQGPYEQYF. The CDR3 DNA follows: TGTGCCTGGAGACAGGGGCCCTACGAGCAGTACTTC.

This clone was observed a few times. V usage is TRBV4-2 and J usage is TRBJ2-3, with 9 bases matching TRBD2. This CDR3 region has 15 residues. Per the germline V gene, CDR1 is LGHNA and CDR2 is YNFKEQ. Losses at the gene ends were 3 bases for V and 3 bases for J; bases not matched to a gene: 4. The CDR3 here is CASSHTSGPTDTQYF. CDR3 in DNA: TGTGCCAGCAGCCATACTAGCGGGCCTACAGATACGCAGTATTTT.

The chain couples TRBV27 to TRBJ2-1; D is undetermined. CDR3 length: 12 amino acids. CDR1 and CDR2 from the germline V gene are MNHEY and SMNVEV (reference sequence). Trimming pared 7 bases from V and 9 bases from J, leaving 13 bases between. The CDR3 protein is CASTLSVGEQFF. Written as DNA, the CDR3 is TGTGCCAGCACCCTCAGCGTCGGTGAGCAGTTCTTC.

The chain employs TRBV28 and TRBJ2-1; 9 bases map to TRBD2. Germline loops: CDR1 MDHEN, CDR2 SYDVKM. The CDR3 loop spans 14 amino acids. Trimming took 5 bases from V and 10 from J; bases not matched to a gene: 9. The DNA for the CDR3 is TGTGCCAGCAGTGTTAGCGGGAGTGTAAAAGAGCAGTTCTTC. It encodes CASSVSGSVKEQFF. The full variable domain, with the rest looked up from reference TRBV28 and TRBJ2-1, is DVKVTQSSRYLVKRTGEKVFLECVQDMDHENMFWYRQDPGLGLRLIYFSYDVKMKEKGDIPEGYSVSREKKERFSLILESASTNQTSMYLCASSVSGSVKEQFFGPGTRLTVL.

This clone was counted a few times. The chain is built from TRBV28 and TRBJ2-6; TRBD2 is a possible D gene (7 bases). Trimming took 6 bases from V and 0 from J, leaving 15 bases between them. The CDR3 contains 17 residues. The germline V gene has CDR1 MDHEN and CDR2 SYDVKM. In DNA, the CDR3 is TGTGCCAGCAGCCCTAGAGGGGGGGTCTCTGGGGCCAACGTCCTGACTTTC. It yields the protein CASSPRGGVSGANVLTF.

A few counts support this clone. Compared with germline, one end of the junction differs, possibly owing to a read error. This sequence joins TRBV9 and TRBJ2-7; 12 bases line up with TRBD2. This CDR3 comprises 16 residues. Per germline, CDR1 SGDLS and CDR2 YYNGEE. The CDR3: CASSVAPGLAGGPINF. The DNA of the CDR3 is TGTGCCAGCAGCGTAGCTCCCGGCCTAGCGGGAGGGCCGATAAACTTC.

This clone was counted between two and nine times. The CDR3 region has the DNA TGTGCCAGCTCCCGGGTGGAGGGGAGGCACGAGCAGTACTTC. It translates to CASSRVEGRHEQYF. The chain carries TRBV18 and TRBJ2-7; a weak D match, TRBD2 (6 bases). CDR1 and CDR2 from the germline V gene are KGHSH and LQKENI. This CDR3 region has 14 residues. V gave up 6 bases and J gave up 5 bases, with 17 bases separating them.

The J gene is TRBJ2-1, the V gene TRBV19; 9 bases map to TRBD2. The CDR3 is made up of 14 amino acids. V shed 5 bases and J 9 bases; nucleotides not matched to a gene: 8. The germline CDR1 and CDR2 sequences are LNHDA and SQIVND (reference sequence). The CDR3 DNA reads TGTGCCAGTAGTCGGGCGGGAGGGCCGGGTGAGCAGTTCTTC. Amino acid sequence: CASSRAGGPGEQFF.

This clone has just a few counts. The chain uses TRBV25-1 and TRBJ2-7, with D perhaps matching TRBD1 (5 bases). Deletions cut 2 bases from V and 4 bases from J, with 15 bases between. The germline V gene has CDR1 MGHDK and CDR2 SYGVNS. CDR3 length: 15 amino acids. CDR3 sequence: CASSEPQGNPYEQYF. CDR3 coding DNA: TGTGCCAGCAGTGAACCCCAGGGTAACCCTTACGAGCAGTACTTC.

The J gene is TRBJ2-7, the V gene TRBV2, with 8 bases that match TRBD1. This CDR3 has 14 amino acids. Germline CDR1 reads SNHLY; CDR2 reads FYNNEI. The ends lost 6 bases at V and 5 bases at J; junction bases unmatched: 9. Here the CDR3 reads CASSQRTGNNEQYF. The CDR3 DNA sequence: TGTGCCAGCAGCCAAAGGACAGGGAATAACGAGCAGTACTTC. Together with reference TRBV2 and TRBJ2-7, the CDR3 gives the full variable domain: EPEVTQTPSHQVTQMGQEVILRCVPISNHLYFYWYRQILGQKVEFLVSFYNNEISEKSEIFDDQFSVERPDGSNFTLKIRSTKLEDSAMYFCASSQRTGNNEQYFGPGTRLTVT.